This TCR beta chain was recorded in a study of blood T cell repertoires in COVID-19 (TCRdb year 2020). Context from the whole study: Samples from collaborators originated in the United States, Italy and Spain and spanned both the acute and convalescent phases of COVID-19. Deeply sampled blood TCRbeta repertoires from subjects exposed to, actively infected with, or recovered from COVID-19 were included in the dataset. Samples came from the ongoing ImmuneRACE study (first 160 participants) plus 1,254 subjects from 6 global collaborators. The prospective study material was composed of cDNA or gDNA derived from T cells, B-cell-depleted T cells, or PBMCs. The repertoires were released in a freely available public database meant as a resource for research on the immune response to SARS-CoV-2. Nearly every sample came with metadata listing a de-identified subject ID, COVID-19 status, age in years and sex. Where available, HLA class I and class II types were taken from metadata supplied by the sample provider and were not determined by assay-based typing. Results and caveats for the whole study, not just this receptor: Clinical and demographic metadata were provided uncurated, with the amount varying by source and participant.

This clone was observed a few times. The antigen this receptor binds is unknown. Per-nucleotide qualities are absent, and no much larger clonotype sits a single base away. This specimen includes other DNA sequences encoding the same CDR3. One collaborating source in Seattle enrolled patients during active infection and followed them longitudinally through the course of disease. Whole blood was collected in K2EDTA tubes by collaborating institutions according to the institutions' own protocols. For TCRbeta analysis, collaborators shipped samples as frozen whole blood, isolated PBMCs, or DNA extracted from either of those sample types. CDR1 and CDR2, looked up from the germline V gene (reference sequence), are MNHNY and SVGAGI. A distance of 5 bases separates the germline ends of V and J, which lose 0 bases and 2 bases respectively. The CDR3 has 14 amino acids, counting the end cysteine and phenylalanine. This entry keeps only the CDR3 DNA: 42 bases, framed from base 1.

TCRbeta CDR3 regions were amplified from genomic DNA using the immunoSEQ Assay, a bias-controlled multiplex PCR. In the source study's methods: The number of nucleated cells in each sample was estimated by amplification of reference gene primers within the assay. Sequence reads were collapsed and filtered to measure the absolute abundance of every unique TCRbeta CDR3 rearrangement. For each sample, productive Simpson clonality was calculated as the square root of Simpson's diversity index across productive rearrangements. Held by TCRdb, this immuneACCESS table contains in-frame sequences only and omits some clones. Under half of the omission traces to an unresolved V gene where checked; the cause of the rest is unknown. V and J calls and clone size come straight from that table; D and trimming were deduced from the DNA. Within this sample are around 260,000 clones, with about 91% of them counted one time only. In total, the top ten clones hold approximately 2.6% of the sample.

Material: peripheral blood. The sequence links TRBV6-6 to TRBJ1-5; the D gene is unclear. The clonotype originates from a person aged 18 to 29 with COVID-19, enrolled during active disease. The DNA sequence follows: TGTGCCAGCAGTTACTCAGAGGGCAATCAGCCCCAGCATTTT. This is translated as CASSYSEGNQPQHF.